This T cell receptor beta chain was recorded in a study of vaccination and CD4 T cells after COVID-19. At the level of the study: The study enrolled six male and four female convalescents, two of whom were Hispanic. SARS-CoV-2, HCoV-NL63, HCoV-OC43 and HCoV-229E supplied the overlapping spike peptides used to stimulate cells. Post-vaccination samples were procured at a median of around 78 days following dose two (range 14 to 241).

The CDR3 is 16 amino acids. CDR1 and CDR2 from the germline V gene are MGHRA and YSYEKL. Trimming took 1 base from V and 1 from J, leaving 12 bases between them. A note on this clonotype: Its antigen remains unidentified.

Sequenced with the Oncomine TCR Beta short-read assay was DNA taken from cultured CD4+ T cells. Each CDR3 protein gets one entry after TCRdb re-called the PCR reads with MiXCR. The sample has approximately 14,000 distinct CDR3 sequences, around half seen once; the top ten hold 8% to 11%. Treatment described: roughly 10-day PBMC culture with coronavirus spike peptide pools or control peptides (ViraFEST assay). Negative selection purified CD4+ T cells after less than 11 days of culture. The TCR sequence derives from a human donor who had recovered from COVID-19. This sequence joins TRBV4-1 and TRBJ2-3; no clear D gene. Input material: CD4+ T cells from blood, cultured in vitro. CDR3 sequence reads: CASSQGMGLGTDTQYF. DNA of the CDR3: TGCGCCAGCAGCCAAGGAATGGGTTTGGGCACAGATACGCAGTATTTT.